This TCR beta chain was recovered during a study of T cells after yellow fever vaccination. TCRdb called the 5' RACE reads again in MiXCR, with one record for every CDR3 protein. The sample lists fewer than 350,000 distinct CDR3 sequences; approximately 9% were seen once. This clonotype was seen only a few times. The receptor was isolated from a man between 18 and 29 years old who received the YFV17D yellow fever vaccine. This sample comprised PBMCs, obtained on the day of the first yellow fever vaccination.

The CDR3: CASSQGHEVMNTEAFF. The CDR3 DNA follows: TGTGCCAGCAGCCAAGGGCATGAAGTTATGAACACTGAAGCTTTCTTT. The chain has TRBV14 and TRBJ1-1, with unresolved D. The V gene's germline CDR1 is SGHDN and CDR2 FVKESK. With 1 base removed from V and 0 bases from J, the gap between germline ends came to 12 bases. This CDR3 contains 16 residues.